The clone carrying this T cell receptor (beta chain) came up a few times. Its antigen is still unknown. The CDR3 extends over 16 amino acids. CDR1 and CDR2 from the germline V gene are MGHRA and YSYEKL. V lost 2 bases to trimming and J lost 1 base, with 15 bases between them. All of the isolated RNA was reverse transcribed, so expressed TCRB transcripts were sequenced. TCRdb keeps only in-frame clones here, not all; method: immunoSEQ multiplex PCR. Of around 240,000 clones in the sample, 16% were seen once. This record comes from a study of beta chain features in type 1 diabetes. Whole-study results and caveats: Among all four CD4+ subsets, Type 1 diabetes patients had TCRB CDR3s that were moderately but significantly shorter.

The receptor comes from a man younger than 40 with type 1 diabetes. The source material was naive CD4+ T cells from blood. This chain uses TRBV4-1 with TRBJ2-7, with TRBD2 as a possible D gene (5 bases). CDR3 loop: CASSQLGLPLSYEQYF. CDR3 bases: TGCGCCAGCAGCCAACTTGGACTTCCACTTTCCTACGAGCAGTACTTC.